What follows is one T cell receptor (beta chain) and its context. This specimen comes from a study of T-cell memory formation after mild COVID-19. One entry per CDR3 protein results from TCRdb running MiXCR on the 5' RACE reads. The repertoire includes about 500,000 distinct CDR3 sequences, around 21% of them detected once, and under 15% sits in the top ten. The source is an adult woman who had mild COVID-19 (a few samples of this study predate the infection). Cell type and time point are not known. The sequenced material came from PBMCs or a T cell subset sorted from them (not recorded which).

This chain's CDR3 is CSAGQGPEAFF. CDR3 DNA: TGCAGCGCGGGACAGGGGCCTGAAGCTTTCTTT. The chain joins TRBV29-1 to TRBJ1-1, with 10 bases identical to TRBD1. The J segment lost 6 bases and the V segment lost 7 bases, leaving 2 bases of the junction unmatched. The CDR3 has 11 amino acids. Germline assignment: CDR1 SQVTM and CDR2 ANQGSEA.